The clone carrying this T cell receptor (beta chain) was detected a few times. Antigen specificity is unknown. A much larger clone differs by one base, so this may be a read error. This sample is part of a study of metastatic and nonmetastatic thyroid tumors. Overall study: Repertoires from malignant and benign thyroid patients were compared across blood and tumor or nodule tissue.

Overall study results and limits: Patients with malignant thyroid tumors reportedly had significantly higher TCR beta diversity than those with benign nodules, in blood and tumor.

The authors' processing: The study took CDR3 differences across clinicopathological groups and made a distant-metastasis classifier for papillary thyroid cancer from them. With MiXCR, TCRdb reprocessed the PCR reads. The V and J calls shown here were made by TCRdb, not taken from the authors' results. The sample includes about 62,000 clones, 4% to 5% of them seen just once. Treatment of any kind had been given to no patient before thyroid surgery. V was clipped by 1 base and J by 5 bases; unmatched bases: 16. CDR1 and CDR2 from the germline V gene are DFQATT and SNEGSKA (reference sequence). The CDR3 covers 17 residues.

The specimen was blood. The chain uses TRBV20-1 and TRBJ2-5; 7 positions agree with TRBD2. The receptor's source is a female donor with papillary thyroid cancer or a benign thyroid nodule (not recorded which). Some clones in this sample may be carry-over from other donors' samples. CDR3 protein: CSARGGDYATLAETQYF. The DNA for the CDR3 is TGCAGTGCTAGAGGTGGGGACTATGCGACCCTTGCGGAGACCCAGTACTTC.